Listed here are 27 T cell receptor beta chains from one sample, sequenced in a study of shared clonotypes between healthy human individuals. Profiling relied on immunoSEQ multiplex PCR, and the TCRdb table lists in-frame clones only, not all of them. The repertoire consists of some 2,100,000 clones, with roughly 91% occurring once and the leading ten covering approximately 1.7%. Naive-designated CD8 cells lacked CD45RO, were positively enriched for CCR7, and omitted terminally differentiated effector memory CD45RA+ cells. The sequenced sample consisted of naive CD8+ T cells from PBMCs. Receptor source: a man between 18 and 29 years old in good health. Some clones in this sample may be carry-over from other donors' samples.

This clone appeared a single time. The V gene is TRBV28, the J gene TRBJ2-7; TRBD2 agrees at 7 bases. The CDR3 has 15 residues. CDR1 and CDR2 from the germline V gene are MDHEN and SYDVKM. V trimming: 5 bases; J trimming: 1 base; junction bases outside the gene matches: 8. The CDR3: CASSGGSGLSYEQYF. CDR3 nucleotides: TGTGCCAGCAGTGGCGGTAGCGGGTTATCCTACGAGCAGTACTTC.

On this clone itself: Germline is not matched at one junction end, which may reflect a read error. V and J are TRBV7-9 and TRBJ2-3; 7 nucleotides align to TRBD2. CDR3 length: 13 amino acids. Germline CDR1 SEHNR, CDR2 FQNEAQ (reference sequence). CDR3 in DNA: TGTGCCAGCAGCCCAGCCCTTGCTCCCCGGGAGGATTTT. It codes for CASSPALAPREDF.

The chain employs TRBV18 and TRBJ2-3; TRBD1 agrees at 8 bases. The CDR3 runs 15 residues. V trimming: 6 bases; J trimming: 2 bases; junction bases outside the gene matches: 7. Germline loops: CDR1 KGHSH, CDR2 LQKENI. CDR3 in amino acids: CASSVQGAYTDTQYF. The CDR3 nucleotides are TGTGCCAGCTCGGTTCAGGGGGCCTACACAGATACGCAGTATTTT.

This clone was found a few times. The chain couples TRBV6-1 to TRBJ1-2; the D gene is possibly TRBD1 (6 bases). Germline CDR1 reads MNHNS; CDR2 reads SASEGT. The V and J ends lost 4 bases and 4 bases respectively, with 16 bases between them. This CDR3 is 15 amino acids long. In nucleotides, the CDR3 is TGTGCCAGCAGTGCCACCAAGGACAGACTCTATGGCTACACCTTC. This translates into CASSATKDRLYGYTF.

About this clone itself: The same CDR3 can be traced to other DNA sequences in this sample. J is TRBJ2-6 and V is TRBV28; D ambiguous. The V gene's germline CDR1 is MDHEN and CDR2 SYDVKM. V was cut by 6 bases and J by 2 bases, with 2 bases left in between. This CDR3 has 12 residues. This CDR3 reads CASSAGANVLTF. The DNA for the CDR3 is TGTGCCAGCAGCGCTGGGGCCAACGTCCTGACTTTC.

The chain couples TRBV27 to TRBJ1-2; D call uncertain. Trimming took 0 bases from V and 4 from J, leaving 6 bases between them. Germline V gene lookup returns CDR1 MNHEY and CDR2 SMNVEV (reference sequence). The CDR3 length is 13 residues. Written as DNA, the CDR3 is TGTGCCAGCAGTTTATCGAAGGTCTATGGCTACACCTTC. It is translated as CASSLSKVYGYTF.

The rearrangement uses TRBV29-1 and TRBJ2-2; D remains ambiguous. Germline V lookup: CDR1 SQVTM, CDR2 ANQGSEA. The CDR3 runs 11 residues. V lost 7 bases to trimming and J lost 1 base, with 4 bases between them. The CDR3 DNA is TGCAGCGCACGGAACACCGGGGAGCTGTTTTTT. Encoded protein: CSARNTGELFF.

As to this clone: Other DNA sequences from this sample encode an identical CDR3 as well. The chain joins TRBV9 to TRBJ2-2; tentative D call: TRBD1 (5 bases). The germline V gene has CDR1 SGDLS and CDR2 YYNGEE. This CDR3 has 14 residues. Trimming left V 0 bases short and J 6 bases short, with 9 bases between. CDR3 nucleotides: TGTGCCAGCAGCGTAGAAAGGGGCCCCGGGGAGCTGTTTTTT. Protein: CASSVERGPGELFF.

V usage is TRBV28 and J usage is TRBJ1-2; the match to TRBD1 covers 7 bases. CDR3 size: 19 residues. With 8 bases clipped from V and 1 base from J, the junction kept 22 bases outside the gene matches. CDR1 and CDR2 (germline): MDHEN, SYDVKM. The CDR3: CASRTHRGATILFNYGYTF. In DNA form, the CDR3 reads TGTGCCAGCCGGACCCACAGGGGCGCCACTATCCTGTTTAACTATGGCTACACCTTC.

The chain couples TRBV18 to TRBJ2-5, with a tentative D call TRBD2 (6 bases). The V gene's germline CDR1 is KGHSH and CDR2 LQKENI. The CDR3 is 16 residues long. V lost 4 bases and J 2 bases, leaving 17 bases between the germline ends. The CDR3 loop is CASSRGRPGSQETQYF. The CDR3 DNA reads as TGTGCCAGCTCACGGGGGAGGCCAGGGTCACAAGAGACCCAGTACTTC.

The gene calls are TRBV11-2 and TRBJ2-7; D ambiguous. CDR3 length: 13 amino acids. Between the trimmed V and J ends, which lost 1 base and 6 bases, there was a span of 10 bases. The germline gives CDR1 SGHAT, CDR2 FQNNGV. The CDR3 spells CASSLGWDFEQYF. The CDR3 nucleotides read TGTGCCAGCAGCTTAGGCTGGGATTTCGAGCAGTACTTC.

The chain combines TRBV12-2 with TRBJ2-3; the table's TRBD2 call for D was not verified on the DNA. TRBV12-2 is a pseudogene segment. The CDR3 totals 21 residues. The CDR3 DNA follows: TGTGCAAGTCGCTTAAACCCCCCAAAGCGGGAAGGTCTCGGGGGAACAGATACGCAGTATTTT. Translation gives CASRLNPPKREGLGGTDTQYF.

The chain couples TRBV7-2 to TRBJ1-5; tentative D call: TRBD1 (5 bases). Germline V gives CDR1 SGHTA, CDR2 FQGNSA. The length of the CDR3 is 16 residues. V was shortened by 2 bases and J by 0 bases, with 11 bases between the two germline ends. The CDR3 region is CASSLRGRVSNQPQHF. DNA for the CDR3: TGTGCCAGCAGCTTACGGGGCAGAGTTAGCAATCAGCCCCAGCATTTT. Full variable domain (missing parts from reference TRBV7-2 and TRBJ1-5): GAGVSQSPSNKVTEKGKDVELRCDPISGHTALYWYRQSLGQGLEFLIYFQGNSAPDKSGLPSDRFSAERTGGSVSTLTIQRTQQEDSAVYLCASSLRGRVSNQPQHFGDGTRLSIL.

The chain carries TRBV27 and TRBJ1-3; possible D gene TRBD1, 6 bases. Per the germline V gene, CDR1 is MNHEY and CDR2 is SMNVEV (reference sequence). This CDR3 has 17 residues. V was pared by 5 bases and J by 0 bases, with 17 bases between. In DNA, the CDR3 is TGTGCCAGCAGTAGGACATGGGGGCGACGCTCTGGAAACACCATATATTTT. This gives the protein CASSRTWGRRSGNTIYF.

This sequence joins TRBV28 and TRBJ1-5; possibly TRBD1 for D (5 bases). In germline, CDR1 is MDHEN, CDR2 SYDVKM. Trimming shortened V by 2 bases and J by 1 base, and 15 bases separated the two germline ends. The CDR3 spans 17 residues. The CDR3 here is CASSLGRQGRSNQPQHF. The CDR3 coding sequence is TGTGCCAGCAGTTTAGGTCGCCAGGGTCGGAGCAATCAGCCCCAGCATTTT.

The rearrangement links TRBV7-6 to TRBJ2-5; D gene uncertain. The CDR3 is made up of 13 amino acids. Trimming took off 5 bases at V and 3 bases at J, with 10 bases between the two ends. In germline, CDR1 is SGHVS, CDR2 FNYEAQ. The CDR3 is CASSRLPEETQYF. CDR3 bases: TGTGCCAGCAGCCGGCTACCAGAAGAGACCCAGTACTTC.

The chain couples TRBV15 to TRBJ2-1; 7 bases map to TRBD1. The CDR3 spans 16 residues. Germline V gives CDR1 LNHNV, CDR2 YYDKDF (reference sequence). The V segment lost 3 bases and the J segment 3 bases; nucleotides outside the gene matches: 8. Here the CDR3 reads CATSSRHRGNYNEQFF. The CDR3 nucleotides are TGTGCCACCAGCAGCCGTCACAGGGGAAACTACAATGAGCAGTTCTTC. Combining the CDR3 with reference TRBV15 and TRBJ2-1 gives the whole variable domain DAMVIQNPRYQVTQFGKPVTLSCSQTLNHNVMYWYQQKSSQAPKLLFHYYDKDFNNEADTPDNFQSRRPNTSFCFLDIRSPGLGDTAMYLCATSSRHRGNYNEQFFGPGTRLTVL.

The rearrangement joins TRBV19 to TRBJ2-1; D remains ambiguous. The ends were cut back, 5 bases at V and 3 bases at J, with 11 bases in the middle. Germline CDR1 is LNHDA and CDR2 is SQIVND (reference sequence). CDR3 size: 14 residues. In DNA form, the CDR3 reads TGTGCCAGTAGTGACACCTTACTCTACAATGAGCAGTTCTTC. Translating it yields CASSDTLLYNEQFF.

V is TRBV6-6 and J is TRBJ1-1; possible D gene TRBD1, 6 bases. The V gene lost 5 bases and the J gene lost 4 bases, with 14 bases spanning the gap. Germline V lookup: CDR1 MNHNY, CDR2 SVGAGI (reference sequence). The CDR3 has 14 amino acids. CDR3 protein: CASSHRDRGTEAFF. CDR3 sequence (DNA): TGTGCCAGCAGTCACAGGGATAGGGGCACTGAAGCTTTCTTT.

The chain combines TRBV7-9 with TRBJ2-4; 7 nucleotides align to TRBD1. Trimming cost V 2 bases and J 8 bases; bases outside gene matches: 3. Germline loops: CDR1 SEHNR, CDR2 FQNEAQ (reference sequence). This CDR3 region has 13 residues. This chain's CDR3 is CASSLPGQHIQYF. CDR3 DNA sequence: TGTGCCAGCAGCTTACCGGGACAGCACATTCAGTACTTC.

In its sample, this clone was seen once. V usage is TRBV28 and J usage is TRBJ2-7; 9 bases align to TRBD2. Looked up from germline, CDR1 is MDHEN and CDR2 is SYDVKM. This CDR3 region has 16 residues. Trimming took 8 bases from V and 2 from J; bases not matched to a gene: 13. CDR3 residues: CASYGVAGAVAYEQYF. In DNA form, the CDR3 reads TGTGCCAGCTACGGAGTAGCGGGAGCTGTGGCCTACGAGCAGTACTTC.

This clone has only one observation. The V gene is TRBV6-1, the J gene TRBJ1-5, with D unclear. Trimming took 0 bases from V and 2 from J, leaving 11 bases between them. The CDR3 sequence is 16 residues long. The germline V gene encodes CDR1 MNHNS and CDR2 SASEGT. The CDR3 here is CASSEAISVRNQPQHF. CDR3 nucleotide sequence: TGTGCCAGCAGTGAAGCGATAAGTGTTCGCAATCAGCCCCAGCATTTT.

This clone was picked up one time. The chain joins TRBV27 to TRBJ2-7, with 9 bases that match TRBD1. The CDR3 has 14 amino acids. Trimming at V came to 5 bases and at J to 5 bases, leaving 7 bases not matched to a gene. CDR1 is MNHEY, CDR2 SMNVEV, per germline (reference sequence). CDR3 coding DNA: TGTGCCAGCAGTGCCGGGACAGGGTACCACGAGCAGTACTTC. The encoded protein is CASSAGTGYHEQYF.

The chain is built from TRBV4-3 and TRBJ1-2; D is possibly TRBD1 (6 bases). The CDR3 extends over 15 amino acids. Germline V lookup: CDR1 LGHNA, CDR2 YSLEER. V was cut by 4 bases and J by 8 bases, with 20 bases left in between. CDR3 amino acids: CASSRILQGSSGYTF. The CDR3 coding sequence is TGCGCCAGCAGCCGAATCCTACAGGGATCGAGCGGCTACACCTTC.

J is TRBJ2-7 and V is TRBV25-1; D perhaps matches TRBD1 (5 bases). CDR3 length: 16 amino acids. Germline CDR1 and CDR2: MGHDK and SYGVNS. The V and J ends lost 4 bases and 2 bases respectively, with 18 bases between them. The CDR3 bases are TGTGCCAGCAGTGCGGCTGGACAACTCTTTACCTACGAGCAGTACTTC. Its protein is CASSAAGQLFTYEQYF.

This chain connects TRBV9 to TRBJ1-1; weak D call: TRBD1 (5 bases). Between the trimmed V and J ends, which lost 4 bases and 2 bases, there was a span of 12 bases. The CDR3 is made up of 14 amino acids. Germline V gene lookup returns CDR1 SGDLS and CDR2 YYNGEE. The CDR3 sequence is CASSPRQSNTEAFF. The CDR3 DNA sequence: TGTGCCAGCAGCCCTCGACAGAGTAACACTGAAGCTTTCTTT.

The chain has TRBV5-1 and TRBJ2-1; D call uncertain. The CDR3 consists of 17 residues. V shed 4 bases and J shed 0 bases, with 17 bases lying between them. Germline CDR1 reads SGHRS; CDR2 reads YFSETQ. The chain's CDR3 is CASSLTPRVSSYNEQFF. The CDR3 DNA reads as TGCGCCAGCAGCCTAACCCCACGGGTTAGCTCCTACAATGAGCAGTTCTTC.